Presented here are 17 T cell receptor beta chains from one specimen sequenced in a study of T cell repertoires in cytomegalovirus infection. In TCRdb, the reads were re-called with MiXCR into one record per CDR3 protein. The data hold approximately 910,000 distinct CDR3 sequences, with less than 35% observed a single time. No antigen has been assigned to these receptors. The sequenced sample was cultured CD8+ T cells from PBMCs, obtained from culture after CMV antigen stimulation. Source of these receptors: a human donor in good health (CMV status not recorded). Some clones in this sample may be carry-over from other donors' samples.

The chain employs TRBV20-1 and TRBJ2-7; TRBD1 aligns across 7 bases. The V segment lost 4 bases and the J segment 4 bases; nucleotides outside the gene matches: 7. The CDR3 runs 13 residues. CDR1 and CDR2 (germline): DFQATT, SNEGSKA (reference sequence). The CDR3 DNA reads as TGCAGTGCTACGCCCGGGACAGAATACGAGCAGTACTTC. Translation: CSATPGTEYEQYF.

V is TRBV28 and J is TRBJ2-7, with D hard to call. With 6 bases removed from V and 3 bases from J, the gap between germline ends came to 27 bases. Germline V gene lookup returns CDR1 MDHEN and CDR2 SYDVKM. The CDR3 loop spans 18 amino acids. CDR3 residues: CASSPIPELGVAHYEQYV. The CDR3 nucleotides are TGTGCCAGCAGCCCCATACCCGAGTTAGGCGTCGCACACTACGAGCAGTACGTC.

This rearrangement joins TRBV6-1 to TRBJ1-2; 8 bases line up with TRBD1. CDR3 length: 15 residues. The V gene end was trimmed by 4 bases and the J gene end by 4 bases; junction bases not matched to a gene: 8. Germline lookup yields CDR1 MNHNS and CDR2 SASEGT. CDR3 DNA: TGTGCCAGCAGTGTATTGGGACAGGAGAGCTATGGCTACACCTTC. This codes for CASSVLGQESYGYTF.

This clonotype was seen a few times. The chain carries TRBV10-1 and TRBJ2-3; tentative D call: TRBD2 (5 bases). Trimming stripped 3 bases from V and 3 bases from J, with 13 bases between. The CDR3 runs to 15 residues. Germline V gene sequence: CDR1 WNHNN, CDR2 SYGVQD (reference sequence). The DNA for the CDR3 is TGCGCCAGCAGTGACGGACTGCAGGAGACAGATACGCAGTATTTT. Encoded protein: CASSDGLQETDTQYF.

The rearrangement joins TRBV27 to TRBJ2-3; perhaps TRBD2 as D (7 bases). The CDR3 sequence is 16 residues long. V lost 7 bases to trimming and J lost 2 bases, with 19 bases between them. Germline loops: CDR1 MNHEY, CDR2 SMNVEV (reference sequence). The CDR3 nucleotides read TGTGCCAGCACCACGGGGGGCCCGTGGGCCACAGATACGCAGTATTTT. Its translation is CASTTGGPWATDTQYF.

This clonotype has more than one count but fewer than ten. The rearrangement uses TRBV7-8 and TRBJ2-1; no firm D call. There are 16 residues in the CDR3. Trimming left V 1 base short and J 4 bases short, with 14 bases between. Per germline, CDR1 SGHVS and CDR2 FQNEAQ. The CDR3 DNA reads as TGTGCCAGCAGCTTAGAGGACCGTTATCTTTACAATGAGCAGTTCTTC. Amino acid sequence: CASSLEDRYLYNEQFF.

J is TRBJ1-1 and V is TRBV12-3 or TRBV12-4; TRBD1 agrees at 8 bases. The CDR3 loop spans 14 amino acids. V gave up 0 bases and J gave up 7 bases; unmatched junction bases: 4. The CDR3 loop reads CASSLARGLSEAFF. The CDR3 DNA follows: TGTGCCAGCAGTTTAGCCAGGGGGCTAAGTGAAGCTTTCTTT.

The CDR3 is CASRPFGTGDEQYV. The CDR3 DNA reads TGTGCCAGCAGACCCTTTGGGACAGGGGACGAGCAGTACGTC. The chain couples TRBV28 to TRBJ2-7; 10 nucleotides agree with TRBD1. CDR3 length: 14 amino acids. CDR1 and CDR2 (germline): MDHEN, SYDVKM. With V trimmed by 6 bases and J by 5 bases, 7 bases remained unmatched.

The chain combines TRBV20-1 with TRBJ2-3; 7 bases align to TRBD2. The CDR3 loop spans 15 amino acids. V gave up 0 bases and J gave up 2 bases; unmatched junction bases: 5. Germline V gene data show CDR1 as DFQATT and CDR2 as SNEGSKA (reference sequence). This CDR3 is CSARDGLDPTDTQYF. CDR3 DNA sequence: TGCAGTGCTAGAGATGGACTAGACCCCACAGATACGCAGTATTTT.

This chain links TRBV15 with TRBJ1-1; the D is unclear. The CDR3 runs to 15 residues. CDR1 and CDR2 from the germline V gene are LNHNV and YYDKDF (reference sequence). V dropped 5 bases and J dropped 1 base, with 14 bases sitting between them. CDR3 residues: CATSDGRAGNTEAFF. CDR3 bases: TGTGCCACCAGCGACGGACGGGCAGGGAACACTGAAGCTTTCTTT.

This clonotype appeared a few times. The V call is TRBV27, the J call TRBJ2-7; D uncertain. There are 13 residues in the CDR3. CDR1 is MNHEY, CDR2 SMNVEV, per germline (reference sequence). With 3 bases removed from V and 2 bases from J, the gap between germline ends came to 8 bases. CDR3 nucleotide sequence: TGTGCCAGCAGTTTTGGTCCGGCCTACGAGCAGTACTTC. This codes for CASSFGPAYEQYF.

This clonotype was observed a single time. The chain employs TRBV6-1 and TRBJ1-1; D uncertain. Germline-derived CDR1 and CDR2 are MNHNS and SASEGT. Trimming shortened V by 5 bases and J by 1 base, and 11 bases separated the two germline ends. This CDR3 is built from 14 residues. CDR3 in amino acids: CASSWSSTNTEAFF. The CDR3 region has the DNA TGTGCCAGCAGTTGGAGTTCGACGAACACTGAAGCTTTCTTT.

This clonotype was counted ten times or more. This chain uses TRBV12-3 or TRBV12-4 with TRBJ2-1; D call uncertain. CDR3 length equals 12 residues. Trimming left V 1 base short and J 8 bases short, with 6 bases between. CDR3 protein: CASSLGTDEQFF. Written as DNA, the CDR3 is TGTGCCAGCAGTTTAGGAACAGATGAGCAGTTCTTC.

The J gene is TRBJ1-6, the V gene TRBV9; maybe TRBD1 (5 bases). The germline CDR1 and CDR2 sequences are SGDLS and YYNGEE. Trimming pared 3 bases from V and 7 bases from J, leaving 11 bases between. The CDR3 is 14 amino acids. The CDR3 protein is CASSGNRLNSPLHF. The CDR3 nucleotides read TGTGCCAGCAGCGGCAACAGGCTGAATTCACCCCTCCACTTT. The entire variable domain, with the rest obtained from reference TRBV9 and TRBJ1-6, is as follows: DSGVTQTPKHLITATGQRVTLRCSPRSGDLSVYWYQQSLDQGLQFLIQYYNGEERAKGNILERFSAQQFPDLHSELNLSSLELGDSALYFCASSGNRLNSPLHFGNGTRLTVT.

This clonotype has more than one count but fewer than ten. The junction departs from the called germline gene at one end, perhaps through a read error. The V call is TRBV7-6, the J call TRBJ2-7; either TRBD1 or TRBD2 may fit D (5 bases each). Per the germline V gene, CDR1 is SGHVS and CDR2 is FNYEAQ. The CDR3 consists of 16 residues. The CDR3 spells CASSLGGHLSSYEQYF. The CDR3 nucleotides are TGTGCCAGCAGTTTAGGAGGACACCTGAGCTCCTACGAGCAGTACTTC.

In its sample, this clonotype was seen a few times. The rearrangement links TRBV7-9 to TRBJ1-1; no clear D. Trimming took 5 bases from V and 0 from J, leaving 10 bases between them. The CDR3 sequence is 14 residues long. Germline-derived CDR1 and CDR2 are SEHNR and FQNEAQ (reference sequence). This CDR3 reads CASSPFEMNTEAFF. DNA for the CDR3: TGTGCCAGCAGCCCGTTCGAGATGAACACTGAAGCTTTCTTT.

The V call is TRBV6-5, the J call TRBJ1-1; tentatively, D is TRBD1 (5 bases). V lost 6 bases to trimming and J lost 0 bases, with 8 bases between them. CDR3 size: 13 residues. Germline-derived CDR1 and CDR2 are MNHEY and SVGAGI. CDR3 in amino acids: CASRLQVNTEAFF. CDR3 in DNA: TGTGCCAGCAGGCTACAGGTGAACACTGAAGCTTTCTTT.